The next 29 T cell receptor beta chains were all read from a single sample in a study of blood T cell repertoires in COVID-19. TCRdb's table, derived via immunoSEQ multiplex PCR, lists solely in-frame clones and lacks some. There are over 50,000 clones in the sample; roughly 88% occur only once, and over 4% lies in the top ten. Sequencing used peripheral blood. These receptors were collected from a human donor in a cohort sampled during active COVID-19.

The CDR3 loop reads CASSLSSRYNSPLHF. The DNA for the CDR3 is TGTGCCAGCAGTTTATCGTCCAGGTATAATTCACCCCTCCACTTT. V usage is TRBV27 and J usage is TRBJ1-6; no clear D gene. CDR3 length: 15 amino acids. CDR1 and CDR2 from the germline V gene are MNHEY and SMNVEV (reference sequence). V dropped 0 bases and J dropped 4 bases, with 7 bases sitting between them.

V and J are TRBV18 and TRBJ1-3; D may be TRBD1 (5 bases). Trimming cost V 2 bases and J 0 bases, with 8 bases left between them. The germline CDR1 and CDR2 sequences are KGHSH and LQKENI. The CDR3 has 15 amino acids. CDR3 loop: CASSPDRLSGNTIYF. The CDR3 DNA is TGTGCCAGCTCACCAGACAGACTCTCTGGAAACACCATATATTTT.

This chain uses TRBV4-2 with TRBJ1-4, with 7 nucleotides matching TRBD1. Per germline, CDR1 LGHNA and CDR2 YNFKEQ. The CDR3 covers 16 residues. Unmatched junction bases numbered 9, after V lost 1 base and J lost 7 bases. CDR3 sequence reads: CASSQGQGVRTEKLFF. The CDR3 region has the DNA TGTGCCAGCAGCCAAGGACAGGGTGTCAGGACTGAAAAACTGTTTTTT.

This clone turned up a few times. This sequence joins TRBV9 and TRBJ2-2, with TRBD2 matching 12 bases. CDR3 length: 17 amino acids. Trimming at V came to 1 base and at J to 7 bases, leaving 8 bases not matched to a gene. Germline V gene lookup returns CDR1 SGDLS and CDR2 YYNGEE. CDR3 residues: CASSVRLAGVYGGELFF. CDR3 nucleotide sequence: TGTGCCAGCAGCGTACGACTAGCGGGAGTATATGGCGGGGAGCTGTTTTTT.

V gene TRBV7-2 combines with J gene TRBJ2-3; TRBD2 aligns across 9 bases. J was trimmed by 2 bases and V by 4 bases; bases with no gene match: 10. The CDR3 covers 17 residues. Germline V gene data show CDR1 as SGHTA and CDR2 as FQGNSA. CDR3 bases: TGTGCCAGCAGCTCACTGCGGGAGGGCCTCAACACAGATACGCAGTATTTT. Protein sequence: CASSSLREGLNTDTQYF. Supplemented by reference TRBV7-2 and TRBJ2-3, the full variable domain reads GAGVSQSPSNKVTEKGKDVELRCDPISGHTALYWYRQSLGQGLEFLIYFQGNSAPDKSGLPSDRFSAERTGGSVSTLTIQRTQQEDSAVYLCASSSLREGLNTDTQYFGPGTRLTVL.

V and J are TRBV4-1 and TRBJ1-4; TRBD1 might be the D (5 bases). V was shortened by 5 bases and J by 5 bases, with 18 bases between the two germline ends. CDR1 is MGHRA and CDR2 is YSYEKL in the germline V gene. This CDR3 has 16 residues. The CDR3 is CASSRVGGTLNEKLFF. CDR3 DNA: TGCGCCAGCAGCAGGGTAGGCGGGACGTTAAATGAAAAACTGTTTTTT.

This chain uses TRBV30 with TRBJ2-1; 12 nucleotides line up with TRBD2. This CDR3 has 16 residues. The ends lost 0 bases at V and 5 bases at J; junction bases unmatched: 5. CDR1 and CDR2 (germline): GTSNPN, SVGIG (reference sequence). For the CDR3, the DNA is TGTGCCTGGAGTGTAGCCCTAGCGGGAGGGGACAATGAGCAGTTCTTC. It translates to CAWSVALAGGDNEQFF.

This chain connects TRBV18 to TRBJ1-1, with TRBD1 identical over 12 bases. The ends lost 4 bases at V and 5 bases at J; junction bases unmatched: 2. The CDR3 totals 14 residues. Per the germline V gene, CDR1 is KGHSH and CDR2 is LQKENI. CDR3 sequence: CASSLGQGATEAFF. CDR3 nucleotide sequence: TGTGCCAGCTCACTGGGACAGGGGGCGACTGAAGCTTTCTTT.

This clone was detected only once. The chain joins TRBV3-1 (or the pseudogene TRBV3-2) to TRBJ1-3; D may be TRBD1 (5 bases). The CDR3 totals 16 residues. V gave up 1 base and J gave up 0 bases, with 10 bases separating them. The germline V gene has CDR1 LGHDT and CDR2 YNNKEL (reference sequence). The CDR3 protein is CASSQVPGHSGNTIYF. CDR3 sequence (DNA): TGTGCCAGCAGCCAAGTGCCAGGGCACTCTGGAAACACCATATATTTT.

This chain joins TRBV7-9 and TRBJ2-7, with D tentatively TRBD2 (6 bases). The length of the CDR3 is 16 residues. V lost 6 bases, J lost 4 bases, and 22 bases lay in between. Germline V CDR1 and CDR2: SEHNR, FQNEAQ (reference sequence). CDR3 sequence: CASRSTGREWGYEQYF. The DNA for the CDR3 is TGTGCCAGCAGGTCTACCGGGAGAGAATGGGGATACGAGCAGTACTTC.

This chain joins TRBV9 and TRBJ2-2; TRBD2 aligns across 8 bases. Germline CDR1 reads SGDLS; CDR2 reads YYNGEE. V gave up 7 bases and J gave up 0 bases; unmatched junction bases: 2. This CDR3 spans 14 amino acids. This CDR3 is CASGAGANTGELFF. DNA for the CDR3: TGTGCCAGCGGAGCGGGGGCGAACACCGGGGAGCTGTTTTTT. Full variable domain (outside the CDR3, taken from reference TRBV9 and TRBJ2-2): DSGVTQTPKHLITATGQRVTLRCSPRSGDLSVYWYQQSLDQGLQFLIQYYNGEERAKGNILERFSAQQFPDLHSELNLSSLELGDSALYFCASGAGANTGELFFGEGSRLTVL.

The V and J genes are TRBV5-1 and TRBJ1-1; D unresolved. Germline V gene lookup returns CDR1 SGHRS and CDR2 YFSETQ. V was trimmed by 4 bases and J by 0 bases, leaving 10 bases between them. The CDR3 has 14 residues. The CDR3 region is CASSPRELNTEAFF. In nucleotides, the CDR3 is TGCGCCAGCAGCCCGAGGGAGCTGAACACTGAAGCTTTCTTT.

This chain joins TRBV18 and TRBJ2-7; TRBD2 matches 8 bases. Germline trimming cut 3 bases from V and 4 bases from J; bases unmatched to any gene: 2. The germline gives CDR1 KGHSH, CDR2 LQKENI. This CDR3 spans 13 amino acids. This chain's CDR3 is CASSPTGGYEQYF. In DNA, the CDR3 is TGTGCCAGCTCACCTACGGGGGGGTACGAGCAGTACTTC.

The CDR3 reads CASSLGGASGELFF. The CDR3 region has the DNA TGTGCCAGCAGCTTGGGGGGCGCGTCCGGGGAGCTGTTTTTT. The V gene is TRBV5-4, the J gene TRBJ2-2; D is possibly TRBD1 (5 bases). CDR1 is SGHNT and CDR2 is YYREEE in the germline V gene (reference sequence). The CDR3 contains 14 residues. With 0 bases removed from V and 6 bases from J, the gap between germline ends came to 9 bases.

This clone was detected a few times. V gene TRBV5-1 combines with J gene TRBJ2-3; tentative D call: TRBD1 (6 bases). Trimming removed 4 bases from V and 3 bases from J, with 18 bases in between. This CDR3 region has 16 residues. Germline V gene sequence: CDR1 SGHRS, CDR2 YFSETQ. The CDR3 spells CASSLVAGVVTDTQYF. CDR3 coding DNA: TGCGCCAGCAGCCTAGTTGCAGGGGTTGTTACAGATACGCAGTATTTT.

The CDR3 here is CASSPGTGLGQPQHF. In DNA, the CDR3 is TGTGCCAGCAGCCCCGGGACAGGGTTAGGTCAGCCCCAGCATTTT. The chain joins TRBV6-5 to TRBJ1-5; 9 bases fit TRBD1. CDR1 is MNHEY and CDR2 is SVGAGI in the germline V gene. The ends lost 6 bases at V and 6 bases at J; junction bases unmatched: 9. CDR3 length equals 15 residues.

This chain joins TRBV28 and TRBJ1-1, with D possibly being TRBD1 (6 bases). In germline, CDR1 is MDHEN, CDR2 SYDVKM. The V end was cut by 6 bases, the J end by 5 bases, with 16 bases between. CDR3 length: 14 amino acids. CDR3 loop: CASRRYRDGTEAFF. DNA of the CDR3: TGTGCCAGCAGAAGATACAGGGATGGAACTGAAGCTTTCTTT.

This clone has a single count. The chain has TRBV6-5 and TRBJ1-5; unclear D gene. V was trimmed by 5 bases and J by 0 bases, leaving 11 bases between them. Germline V gene lookup returns CDR1 MNHEY and CDR2 SVGAGI. The CDR3 length is 15 residues. The DNA of the CDR3 is TGTGCCAGCAGTCCACCCAGGTATAGCAATCAGCCCCAGCATTTT. Amino acid sequence: CASSPPRYSNQPQHF.

The chain is built from TRBV7-9 and TRBJ1-1; D is possibly TRBD1 (5 bases). Germline CDR1 SEHNR, CDR2 FQNEAQ (reference sequence). The ends were cut back, 1 base at V and 0 bases at J, with 6 bases in the middle. There are 14 residues in the CDR3. In DNA form, the CDR3 reads TGTGCCAGCAGCTTAGAGGGGATGAACACTGAAGCTTTCTTT. Protein sequence: CASSLEGMNTEAFF.

The V call is TRBV7-2, the J call TRBJ2-1; 8 bases map to TRBD1. Germline lookup yields CDR1 SGHTA and CDR2 FQGNSA. Trimming took 5 bases from V and 4 from J; bases not matched to a gene: 7. CDR3 length: 15 residues. Written as DNA, the CDR3 is TGTGCCAGCAGCACCAGACAGGGGTTTTACAATGAGCAGTTCTTC. It encodes CASSTRQGFYNEQFF.

The V call is TRBV5-4, the J call TRBJ2-2; TRBD1 matches 8 bases. The J segment lost 0 bases and the V segment lost 3 bases, leaving 7 bases of the junction unmatched. CDR1 and CDR2 (germline): SGHNT, YYREEE (reference sequence). This CDR3 comprises 17 residues. CDR3 coding DNA: TGTGCCAGCAGCTCATGGACAGGGTCCTCGAACACCGGGGAGCTGTTTTTT. Protein sequence: CASSSWTGSSNTGELFF.

This clone was observed once. The genes are TRBV15 and TRBJ1-6, with D perhaps TRBD1 (5 bases). Trimming shortened V by 2 bases and J by 1 base, and 9 bases separated the two germline ends. CDR3 size: 16 residues. Per germline, CDR1 LNHNV and CDR2 YYDKDF (reference sequence). The CDR3 sequence is CATSRQGGSYNSPLHF. Written as DNA, the CDR3 is TGTGCCACCAGCAGACAGGGTGGGTCCTATAATTCACCCCTCCACTTT.

The genes are TRBV2 and TRBJ2-7; TRBD2 aligns across 8 bases. Germline V CDR1 and CDR2: SNHLY, FYNNEI. This CDR3 contains 15 residues. V lost 3 bases, J lost 2 bases, and 6 bases stayed unmatched. CDR3: CASSEYGGGTYEQYF. The CDR3 DNA is TGTGCCAGCAGTGAGTACGGCGGGGGGACCTACGAGCAGTACTTC.

The V gene is TRBV3-1 (or the pseudogene TRBV3-2), the J gene TRBJ1-1; 8 nucleotides match TRBD1. The germline CDR1 and CDR2 sequences are LGHDT and YNNKEL (reference sequence). V lost 2 bases to trimming and J lost 3 bases; unmatched junction nucleotides: 5. This CDR3 spans 15 amino acids. The CDR3 here is CASSQTTGVYTEAFF. As DNA, the CDR3 is TGTGCCAGCAGCCAAACGACAGGGGTGTACACTGAAGCTTTCTTT.

This clone appeared once. This sequence joins TRBV7-9 and TRBJ1-2; 10 bases align to TRBD1. The junction had 9 bases not matched to a gene; V was cut back by 6 bases and J by 5 bases. This CDR3 is 15 amino acids long. Germline values: CDR1 SEHNR, CDR2 FQNEAQ (reference sequence). As DNA, the CDR3 is TGTGCCAGCAGTCCGACCGGGACAGGGGCTTATGGCTACACCTTC. Amino acid sequence: CASSPTGTGAYGYTF. The entire variable domain, with the rest obtained from reference TRBV7-9 and TRBJ1-2, is as follows: DTGVSQNPRHKITKRGQNVTFRCDPISEHNRLYWYRQTLGQGPEFLTYFQNEAQLEKSRLLSDRFSAERPKGSFSTLEIQRTEQGDSAMYLCASSPTGTGAYGYTFGSGTRLTVV.

The gene calls are TRBV5-1 and TRBJ2-1; 10 positions agree with TRBD2. With V trimmed by 0 bases and J by 7 bases, 4 bases remained unmatched. The CDR3 is made up of 15 amino acids. The germline gives CDR1 SGHRS, CDR2 YFSETQ. The CDR3 coding sequence is TGCGCCAGCAGCTTGGAGCGGGGGGGCTTAAATGAGCAGTTCTTC. Amino acid sequence: CASSLERGGLNEQFF.

J is TRBJ2-1 and V is TRBV7-9; 11 bases match TRBD2. V shed 5 bases, J shed 4 bases, and the junction held 10 bases outside the gene matches. CDR1 and CDR2 (germline): SEHNR, FQNEAQ (reference sequence). The CDR3 is 17 residues long. The CDR3 spells CASSGSAGTSGYNEQFF. Here the CDR3 DNA reads TGTGCCAGCAGCGGGTCGGCCGGGACTAGCGGTTACAATGAGCAGTTCTTC.

This sequence joins TRBV5-8 and TRBJ2-1; TRBD1 matches 7 bases. CDR1 is SGHTS and CDR2 is YDEGEE in the germline V gene. The CDR3 has 15 amino acids. The ends lost 4 bases at V and 1 base at J; junction bases unmatched: 5. The chain's CDR3 is CASSATGASYNEQFF. The CDR3 nucleotides read TGTGCCAGCAGCGCTACAGGGGCTTCCTACAATGAGCAGTTCTTC.

V is TRBV7-2 and J is TRBJ2-2; 9 bases agree with TRBD2. CDR1 and CDR2 from the germline V gene are SGHTA and FQGNSA. This CDR3 spans 16 amino acids. Trimming cost V 6 bases and J 4 bases; bases outside gene matches: 9. CDR3 bases: TGTGCCAGCAGGACGGGTAGCGGGGGAGGCACCGGGGAGCTGTTTTTT. This translates into CASRTGSGGGTGELFF.